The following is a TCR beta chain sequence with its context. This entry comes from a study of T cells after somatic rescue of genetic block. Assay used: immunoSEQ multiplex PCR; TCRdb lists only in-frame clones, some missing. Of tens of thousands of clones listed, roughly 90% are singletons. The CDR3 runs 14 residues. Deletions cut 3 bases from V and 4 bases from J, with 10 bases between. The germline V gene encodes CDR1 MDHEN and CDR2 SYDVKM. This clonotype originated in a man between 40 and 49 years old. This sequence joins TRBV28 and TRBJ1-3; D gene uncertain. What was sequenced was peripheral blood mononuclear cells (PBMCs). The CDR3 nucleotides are TGTGCCAGCAGTTTCACATACCGGGGAAACACCATATATTTT. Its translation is CASSFTYRGNTIYF. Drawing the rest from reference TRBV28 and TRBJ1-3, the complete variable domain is DVKVTQSSRYLVKRTGEKVFLECVQDMDHENMFWYRQDPGLGLRLIYFSYDVKMKEKGDIPEGYSVSREKKERFSLILESASTNQTSMYLCASSFTYRGNTIYFGEGSWLTVV.